This T cell receptor (beta chain) originates from a study of T cells after yellow fever vaccination. TCRdb recomputed calls from the 5' RACE reads with MiXCR, one row per CDR3 protein. The sample consists of some 160,000 distinct CDR3 sequences, roughly a tenth of them appearing once. The V and J ends lost 1 base and 10 bases respectively, with 8 bases between them. The CDR3 covers 12 residues. Germline CDR1 is SGHTA and CDR2 is FQGNSA. In its sample, this clonotype was seen a few times. This clonotype was sampled from a young man who received the YFV17D yellow fever vaccine. The specimen was CD8+ T cells sorted from PBMCs, collected 45 days after the yellow fever booster vaccination. V usage is TRBV7-2 and J usage is TRBJ2-4; TRBD1 is a possible D gene (6 bases). Written as DNA, the CDR3 is TGTGCCAGCAGCTTAGGGACAGTGATTCAGTACTTC. Its translation is CASSLGTVIQYF. Looking up the rest from reference TRBV7-2 and TRBJ2-4 gives the full variable domain: GAGVSQSPSNKVTEKGKDVELRCDPISGHTALYWYRQSLGQGLEFLIYFQGNSAPDKSGLPSDRFSAERTGGSVSTLTIQRTQQEDSAVYLCASSLGTVIQYFGAGTRLSVL.